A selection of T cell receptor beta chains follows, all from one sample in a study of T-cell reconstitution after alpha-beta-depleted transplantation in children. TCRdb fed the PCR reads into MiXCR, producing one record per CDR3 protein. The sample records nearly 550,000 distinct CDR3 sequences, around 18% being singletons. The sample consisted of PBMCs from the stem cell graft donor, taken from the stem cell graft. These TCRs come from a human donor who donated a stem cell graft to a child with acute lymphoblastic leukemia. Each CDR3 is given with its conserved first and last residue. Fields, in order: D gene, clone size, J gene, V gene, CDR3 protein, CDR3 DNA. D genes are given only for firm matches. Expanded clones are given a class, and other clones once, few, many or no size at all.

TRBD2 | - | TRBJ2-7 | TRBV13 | CASSPLAGPPSYEQYF | TGTGCCAGCAGCCCTCTAGCGGGGCCCCCTTCCTACGAGCAGTACTTC
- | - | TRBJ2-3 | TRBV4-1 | CASSQEVGTQYF | TGCGCCAGCAGCCAAGAGGTCGGTACGCAGTATTTT
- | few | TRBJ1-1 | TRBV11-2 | CASSLGNWFDTEAFF | TGTGCCAGCAGCCTGGGGAATTGGTTCGACACTGAAGCTTTCTTT
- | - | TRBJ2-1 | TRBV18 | CASSPTELSYNEQFF | TGTGCCAGCTCACCGACAGAGCTCTCCTACAATGAGCAGTTCTTC
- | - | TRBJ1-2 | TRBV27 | CASRRWQRENYGYTF | TGTGCCAGCAGGCGGTGGCAGAGGGAGAACTATGGCTACACCTTC
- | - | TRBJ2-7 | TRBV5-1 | CASSLRRAGISYEQYF | TGCGCCAGCAGCTTGCGTCGGGCGGGAATATCCTACGAGCAGTACTTC
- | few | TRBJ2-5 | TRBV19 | CASSIINRGAQETQYF | TGTGCCAGTAGTATAATTAACCGGGGAGCTCAAGAGACCCAGTACTTC
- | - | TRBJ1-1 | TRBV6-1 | CASSSYRDPEAFF | TGTGCCAGCAGCTCCTACAGGGACCCTGAAGCTTTCTTT
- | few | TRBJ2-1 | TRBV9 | CASSVERGNEQFF | TGTGCCAGCAGCGTAGAACGGGGAAATGAGCAGTTCTTC
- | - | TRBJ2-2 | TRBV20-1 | CSARDLGRTGELFF | TGCAGTGCTAGAGATCTGGGTCGGACCGGGGAGCTGTTTTTT
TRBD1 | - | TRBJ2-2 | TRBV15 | CATSRDGDSGTGGFLNTGELFF | TGTGCCACCAGCAGAGATGGTGACTCCGGGACAGGGGGATTCCTGAACACCGGGGAGCTGTTTTTT
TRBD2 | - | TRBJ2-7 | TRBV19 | CASSTDSGRGYEQYF | TGTGCCAGTAGTACCGATAGCGGGAGGGGATACGAGCAGTACTTC
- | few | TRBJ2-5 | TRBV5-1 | CASSWGLLQETQYF | TGCGCCAGCAGCTGGGGACTTTTACAAGAGACCCAGTACTTC
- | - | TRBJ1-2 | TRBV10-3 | CAISESDPYGYTF | TGTGCCATCAGTGAGTCGGATCCATATGGCTACACCTTC
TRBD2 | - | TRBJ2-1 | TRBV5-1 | CASSQLAGDPYNEQFF | TGCGCCAGCAGCCAATTGGCGGGAGACCCCTACAATGAGCAGTTCTTC
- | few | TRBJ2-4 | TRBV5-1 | CASSFSGAGAKNIQYF | TGCGCCAGCAGCTTTAGCGGCGCCGGGGCCAAAAACATTCAGTACTTC
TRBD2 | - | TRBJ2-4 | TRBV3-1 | CASSKPGAGGSPRRAKNIQYF | TGTGCCAGCAGCAAGCCCGGGGCGGGAGGTTCTCCCCGGCGGGCCAAAAACATTCAGTACTTC
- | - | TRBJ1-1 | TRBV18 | CASSPPRLTELEAFF | TGTGCCAGCTCACCACCGAGGCTAACCGAGCTTGAAGCTTTCTTT
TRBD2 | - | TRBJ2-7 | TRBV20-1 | CSATPGLAGWGYEQYF | TGCAGTGCTACCCCGGGACTAGCGGGATGGGGTTACGAGCAGTACTTC
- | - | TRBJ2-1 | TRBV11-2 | CASSGIRRVGEQFF | TGTGCCAGCAGTGGGATCCGAAGGGTTGGTGAGCAGTTCTTC
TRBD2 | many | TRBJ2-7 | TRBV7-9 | CASSLGGGRNEQYF | TGTGCCAGCAGCTTGGGCGGCGGGAGAAACGAGCAGTACTTC
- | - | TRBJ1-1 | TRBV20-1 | CSADGRYTEAFF | TGCAGTGCTGATGGGAGGTACACTGAAGCTTTCTTT
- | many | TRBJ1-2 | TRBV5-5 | CASSGVEGRSYGYTF | TGTGCCAGCAGCGGGGTGGAGGGACGGAGCTATGGCTACACCTTC
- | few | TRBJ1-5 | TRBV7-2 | CASSYRQTHQPQHF | TGTGCCAGCAGCTATCGACAGACTCATCAGCCCCAGCATTTT
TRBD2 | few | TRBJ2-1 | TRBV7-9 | CASSLVLAGTNEQFF | TGTGCCAGCAGCTTAGTGCTAGCGGGGACCAATGAGCAGTTCTTC
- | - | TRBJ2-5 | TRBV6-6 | CASEPERKTQYF | TGTGCCAGCGAGCCAGAGAGGAAGACCCAGTACTTC
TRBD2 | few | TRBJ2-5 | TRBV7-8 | CASSLVASGETQYF | TGTGCCAGCAGCTTAGTGGCTAGCGGCGAGACCCAGTACTTC
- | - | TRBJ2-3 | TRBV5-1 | CASSAQLRAQQYF | TGCGCCAGCAGCGCACAACTCCGGGCCCAGCAGTATTTT
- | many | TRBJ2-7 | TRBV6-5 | CASSYSSGPPYEQYF | TGTGCCAGCAGTTACTCGAGCGGGCCCCCCTACGAGCAGTACTTC
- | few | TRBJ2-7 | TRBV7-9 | CASSYPGQGNF | TGTGCCAGCAGCTACCCCGGGCAGGGGAACTTC
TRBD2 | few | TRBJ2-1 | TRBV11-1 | CASSLGAFTSGSTNEQFF | TGTGCCAGCAGCTTAGGAGCTTTCACTAGCGGGAGTACCAATGAGCAGTTCTTC
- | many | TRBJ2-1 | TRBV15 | CATSRAGAEQFF | TGTGCCACCAGCAGAGCGGGAGCCGAGCAGTTCTTC
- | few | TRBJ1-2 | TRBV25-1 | CASSEYSYGYTF | TGTGCCAGCAGTGAATATTCCTATGGCTACACCTTC
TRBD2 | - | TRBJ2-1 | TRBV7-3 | CASSPGLAGARIGHEQFF | TGTGCCAGCAGCCCCGGACTAGCGGGAGCCCGTATCGGCCATGAGCAGTTCTTC
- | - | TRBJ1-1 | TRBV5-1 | CASSSAQVMNTEAFF | TGCGCCAGCAGCTCCGCACAGGTCATGAACACTGAAGCTTTCTTT
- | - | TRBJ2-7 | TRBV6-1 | CASSPPWADYEQYF | TGTGCCAGCAGTCCTCCATGGGCCGACTACGAGCAGTACTTC
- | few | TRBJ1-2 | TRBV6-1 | CASSPRDGGNYGYTF | TGTGCCAGCAGCCCCCGGGACGGAGGGAACTATGGCTACACCTTC
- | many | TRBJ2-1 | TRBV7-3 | CASSLNGGVGKANEQFF | TGTGCCAGCAGCTTAAATGGGGGTGTTGGAAAGGCCAATGAGCAGTTCTTC
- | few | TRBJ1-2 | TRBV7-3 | CASSLTAGANYGYTF | TGTGCCAGCAGCTTGACGGCAGGCGCTAACTATGGCTACACCTTC
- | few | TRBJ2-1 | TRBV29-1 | CSVLDPYNEQFF | TGCAGCGTTCTTGATCCCTACAATGAGCAGTTCTTC
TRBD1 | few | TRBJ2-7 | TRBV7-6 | CASSLAGDRFQREQYF | TGTGCCAGCAGCTTAGCGGGGGACAGGTTTCAGCGCGAGCAGTACTTC
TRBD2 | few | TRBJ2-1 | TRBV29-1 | CSVVVPSGTYNEQFF | TGCAGCGTTGTGGTCCCTAGCGGGACTTACAATGAGCAGTTCTTC
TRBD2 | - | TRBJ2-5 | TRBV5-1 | CASSLGPGLAGAQETQYF | TGCGCCAGCAGCTTAGGCCCGGGACTAGCGGGGGCCCAAGAGACCCAGTACTTC
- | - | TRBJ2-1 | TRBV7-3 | CASSLRAQGTSFEQFF | TGTGCCAGCAGCTTAAGGGCTCAGGGGACGTCTTTCGAGCAGTTCTTC
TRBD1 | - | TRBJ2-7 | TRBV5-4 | CASREDRASLHEQYF | TGTGCCAGCAGGGAGGACAGGGCCTCACTGCACGAGCAGTACTTC
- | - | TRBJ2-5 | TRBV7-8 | CASRTLRVGGSETQYF | TGTGCCAGCAGAACCCTCCGTGTTGGGGGGAGCGAGACCCAGTACTTC
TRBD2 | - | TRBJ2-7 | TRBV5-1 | CASTDWDYSYEQYF | TGCGCCAGCACTGATTGGGACTACTCCTACGAGCAGTACTTC
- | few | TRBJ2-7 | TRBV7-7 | CASSLASGTGYEQYF | TGTGCCAGCAGCTTAGCTAGCGGGACAGGCTACGAGCAGTACTTC
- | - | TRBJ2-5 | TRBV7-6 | CASSPGHGQELGETQYF | TGTGCCAGCAGCCCCGGTCACGGCCAGGAGCTGGGAGAGACCCAGTACTTC
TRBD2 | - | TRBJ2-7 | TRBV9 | CASSSGLNYEQYF | TGTGCCAGCAGCTCGGGACTAAACTACGAGCAGTACTTC
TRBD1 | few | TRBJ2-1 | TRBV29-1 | CSGGQGAGEQFF | TGCAGCGGGGGACAGGGTGCAGGTGAGCAGTTCTTC
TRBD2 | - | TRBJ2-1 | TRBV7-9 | CASSSLPAGAYEQFF | TGTGCCAGCAGCTCCCTCCCGGCGGGAGCCTATGAGCAGTTCTTC
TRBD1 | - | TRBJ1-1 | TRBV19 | CASSIRDRVPNTEAFF | TGTGCCAGTAGTATTCGGGACAGAGTACCGAACACTGAAGCTTTCTTT
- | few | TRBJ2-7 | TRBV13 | CASSFYLGSDYEQYF | TGTGCCAGCAGCTTCTACCTAGGCAGCGATTACGAGCAGTACTTC
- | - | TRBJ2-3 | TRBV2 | CASSISDTQYF | TGTGCCAGCAGTATTTCAGATACGCAGTATTTT
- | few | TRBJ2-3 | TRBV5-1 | CASSLPGLSTGDTQYF | TGCGCCAGCAGCTTACCGGGACTCTCGACGGGAGATACGCAGTATTTT
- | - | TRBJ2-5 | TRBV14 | CASTRTEAVRGQETQYF | TGTGCCAGCACCCGTACAGAGGCAGTTCGGGGCCAAGAGACCCAGTACTTC
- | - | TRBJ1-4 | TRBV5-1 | CASSPQGRTNEKLFF | TGCGCCAGCAGCCCCCAGGGACGGACTAATGAAAAACTGTTTTTT